Listed here are 19 T cell receptor beta chains from one sample, sequenced in a study of blood T cells in healthy people across ages. Using a J-beta primer mix together with a sample-barcoded 5' primer, a second PCR was run for about 6 to 12 cycles. TCRdb called the 5' RACE reads again in MiXCR, with one record for every CDR3 protein. The sample yields about 680,000 distinct CDR3 sequences, 45% to 50% seen once. Sequencing was done on a sample of blood. The receptors originated from an older woman in good health.

The rearrangement joins TRBV15 to TRBJ2-5, with a tentative D call TRBD2 (6 bases). Germline V gene data show CDR1 as LNHNV and CDR2 as YYDKDF (reference sequence). This CDR3 is 14 amino acids long. Between the trimmed V and J ends, which lost 4 bases and 7 bases, there was a span of 16 bases. CDR3 DNA: TGTGCCACCAGCACCGCCAAGAACGGGGGGACCCAGTACTTC. This codes for CATSTAKNGGTQYF. Complete variable domain (other parts from reference TRBV15 and TRBJ2-5): DAMVIQNPRYQVTQFGKPVTLSCSQTLNHNVMYWYQQKSSQAPKLLFHYYDKDFNNEADTPDNFQSRRPNTSFCFLDIRSPGLGDTAMYLCATSTAKNGGTQYFGPGTRLLVL.

This clonotype was detected only a few times. The chain carries TRBV27 and TRBJ2-3; 9 nucleotides align to TRBD2. The CDR3 covers 15 residues. The junction had 6 bases not matched to a gene; V was cut back by 4 bases and J by 4 bases. Germline assignment: CDR1 MNHEY and CDR2 SMNVEV (reference sequence). In DNA form, the CDR3 reads TGTGCCAGCAGTTCGGCTAGCGGGGCTGCAGATACGCAGTATTTT. Translating gives CASSSASGAADTQYF.

V and J are TRBV5-1 and TRBJ2-7, with no clear D. The germline gives CDR1 SGHRS, CDR2 YFSETQ. The CDR3 loop spans 15 amino acids. Trimming shortened V by 1 base and J by 0 bases, and 11 bases separated the two germline ends. The CDR3 is CASSLYADGSYEQYF. In nucleotides, the CDR3 is TGCGCCAGCAGCTTGTATGCGGATGGCTCCTACGAGCAGTACTTC.

The rearrangement joins TRBV7-2 to TRBJ2-1; 12 nucleotides match TRBD1. Germline loops: CDR1 SGHTA, CDR2 FQGNSA. Trimming cost V 5 bases and J 7 bases; bases outside gene matches: 3. The CDR3 is 14 amino acids. This CDR3 is CASSRGQGANEQFF. In DNA, the CDR3 is TGTGCCAGCAGCCGGGGACAGGGGGCGAATGAGCAGTTCTTC.

This clonotype came up once. The rearrangement uses TRBV4-1 and TRBJ2-5, with TRBD2 as a possible D gene (5 bases). With 1 base removed from V and 11 bases from J, the gap between germline ends came to 17 bases. Germline CDR1 is MGHRA and CDR2 is YSYEKL. This CDR3 has 14 residues. CDR3 residues: CASSQARDTDEQYF. The CDR3 DNA follows: TGCGCCAGCAGCCAAGCGAGGGATACCGATGAGCAGTACTTC.

The CDR3: CASSPRQGSPYEQYF. In DNA form, the CDR3 reads TGTGCCAGCAGCCCCCGACAGGGATCCCCCTACGAGCAGTACTTC. The chain combines TRBV9 with TRBJ2-7; TRBD1 aligns across 7 bases. CDR1 is SGDLS and CDR2 is YYNGEE in the germline V gene. V trimming: 4 bases; J trimming: 2 bases; junction bases outside the gene matches: 9. There are 15 residues in the CDR3. Full variable domain (outside the CDR3, taken from reference TRBV9 and TRBJ2-7): DSGVTQTPKHLITATGQRVTLRCSPRSGDLSVYWYQQSLDQGLQFLIQYYNGEERAKGNILERFSAQQFPDLHSELNLSSLELGDSALYFCASSPRQGSPYEQYFGPGTRLTVT.

The count of this clonotype is one. The V and J genes are TRBV3-1 and TRBJ1-1; perhaps TRBD1 as D (5 bases). There are 13 residues in the CDR3. V was pared by 7 bases and J by 5 bases, with 14 bases between. Germline CDR1 LGHDT, CDR2 YNNKEL (reference sequence). This CDR3 reads CASKTSGGTEAFF. CDR3 sequence (DNA): TGTGCCAGCAAGACGTCGGGGGGAACTGAAGCTTTCTTT. Filled out from reference TRBV3-1 and TRBJ1-1, the complete variable domain reads DTAVSQTPKYLVTQMGNDKSIKCEQNLGHDTMYWYKQDSKKFLKIMFSYNNKELIINETVPNRFSPKSPDKAHLNLHINSLELGDSAVYFCASKTSGGTEAFFGQGTRLTVV.

This clonotype was observed a few times. The V and J genes are TRBV5-1 and TRBJ2-2, with a possible D match to TRBD1 (5 bases). The V gene lost 4 bases and the J gene lost 1 base, with 17 bases spanning the gap. This CDR3 region has 17 residues. CDR1 is SGHRS and CDR2 is YFSETQ in the germline V gene. The CDR3 sequence is CASSLGRWALNTGELFF. DNA of the CDR3: TGCGCCAGCAGCCTGGGGCGATGGGCACTGAACACCGGGGAGCTGTTTTTT. The full variable domain, completed using reference TRBV5-1 and TRBJ2-2, is KAGVTQTPRYLIKTRGQQVTLSCSPISGHRSVSWYQQTPGQGLQFLFEYFSETQRNKGNFPGRFSGRQFSNSRSEMNVSTLELGDSALYLCASSLGRWALNTGELFFGEGSRLTVL.

V and J are TRBV7-9 and TRBJ1-1, with D perhaps matching TRBD1 (5 bases). The germline CDR1 and CDR2 sequences are SEHNR and FQNEAQ (reference sequence). The CDR3 loop spans 12 amino acids. The V and J ends lost 8 bases and 4 bases respectively, with 11 bases between them. The DNA for the CDR3 is TGTGCCAGCGGAGGGGTCTCCACTGAAGCTTTCTTT. This sequence encodes CASGGVSTEAFF.

This chain joins TRBV6-2 or TRBV6-3 and TRBJ2-3, with TRBD2 matching over 15 bases. This CDR3 spans 19 amino acids. Germline assignment: CDR1 MNHEY and CDR2 SVGEGT. Trimming took 2 bases from V and 2 from J; bases not matched to a gene: 8. The CDR3 sequence: CASSYRTSGRVLLTDTQYF. Here the CDR3 DNA reads TGTGCCAGCAGTTACCGGACTAGCGGGAGGGTCCTCCTCACAGATACGCAGTATTTT.

J is TRBJ1-4 and V is TRBV5-1; no clear D gene. Trimming took 4 bases from V and 7 from J, leaving 14 bases between them. The CDR3 is 14 amino acids. Germline assignment: CDR1 SGHRS and CDR2 YFSETQ. The CDR3 region has the DNA TGCGCCAGCAGCGATATGTCGGGAGGTGAAAAACTGTTTTTT. This sequence encodes CASSDMSGGEKLFF.

J is TRBJ2-6 and V is TRBV24-1, with D perhaps TRBD1 (6 bases). The V and J ends lost 4 bases and 3 bases respectively, with 15 bases between them. The CDR3 contains 17 residues. Germline loops: CDR1 KGHDR, CDR2 SFDVKD. CDR3 coding DNA: TGTGCCACCAGTGACCCCAACAGGGCTAGTGGGGCCAACGTCCTGACTTTC. Residues: CATSDPNRASGANVLTF.

V gene TRBV11-2 combines with J gene TRBJ2-1; D not resolved. Gene TRBJ2-7 matches the end of the DNA better, so the J call may be wrong. CDR3 length: 12 amino acids. Germline CDR1 reads SGHAT; CDR2 reads FQNNGV. The CDR3 is CASSLYVPEQYF. CDR3 bases: TGTGCCAGCAGCCTCTACGTGCCAGAGCAGTACTTC.

This chain links TRBV5-5 with TRBJ2-7, with D perhaps TRBD2 (5 bases). This CDR3 has 16 residues. Germline-derived CDR1 and CDR2 are SGHKS and YYEKEE (reference sequence). The V end lost 4 bases, the J end lost 7 bases, and 24 bases lay between the germline ends. The CDR3 DNA is TGTGCCAGCAGCGGACCAAGTCTAGCCTCCTACAATGAGCAGTACTTC. Translation gives CASSGPSLASYNEQYF.

CDR3 coding DNA: TGTGCCAGCAACGACCTAGGTTCCTACGAGCAGTACTTC. Translated: CASNDLGSYEQYF. The rearrangement joins TRBV3-1 to TRBJ2-7; D is unresolved. CDR3 length: 13 residues. CDR1 is LGHDT, CDR2 YNNKEL, per germline (reference sequence). V lost 7 bases, J lost 1 base, and 11 bases lay in between.

In this sample, this clonotype turned up once. The chain couples TRBV20-1 to TRBJ2-5; the match to TRBD1 covers 11 bases. Unmatched junction bases numbered 6, after V lost 4 bases and J lost 5 bases. CDR3 length: 14 residues. From germline, CDR1 is DFQATT and CDR2 SNEGSKA (reference sequence). In DNA, the CDR3 is TGCAGTGCTAAGGACAGGGGGCTGGGGGAGACCCAGTACTTC. It codes for CSAKDRGLGETQYF.

V is TRBV18 and J is TRBJ2-3; D gene unclear. CDR1 and CDR2 from the germline V gene are KGHSH and LQKENI. With 2 bases removed from V and 4 bases from J, the gap between germline ends came to 4 bases. This CDR3 comprises 12 residues. The DNA of the CDR3 is TGTGCCAGCTCACCAAACGCAGATACGCAGTATTTT. The encoded protein is CASSPNADTQYF.

This clonotype was observed a handful of times. V gene TRBV5-1 combines with J gene TRBJ2-7; 11 bases map to TRBD1. The CDR3 has 14 amino acids. In germline, CDR1 is SGHRS, CDR2 YFSETQ. V lost 4 bases to trimming and J lost 4 bases; unmatched junction nucleotides: 4. As DNA, the CDR3 is TGCGCCAGCAGCCTGGGACAGGGGGAATACGAGCAGTACTTC. This codes for CASSLGQGEYEQYF. Complete variable domain (other parts from reference TRBV5-1 and TRBJ2-7): KAGVTQTPRYLIKTRGQQVTLSCSPISGHRSVSWYQQTPGQGLQFLFEYFSETQRNKGNFPGRFSGRQFSNSRSEMNVSTLELGDSALYLCASSLGQGEYEQYFGPGTRLTVT.

This clonotype was seen a few times. The chain recombines TRBV28 with TRBJ2-7, with TRBD2 identical over 10 bases. The V gene end was trimmed by 4 bases and the J gene end by 2 bases; junction bases not matched to a gene: 5. In germline, CDR1 is MDHEN, CDR2 SYDVKM. The length of the CDR3 is 15 residues. The CDR3 is CASSWLAGDPYEQYF. The CDR3 coding sequence is TGTGCCAGCAGTTGGCTAGCGGGAGACCCCTACGAGCAGTACTTC.